These T cell receptor beta chains were read from a single sample in a study of blood T cell repertoires in COVID-19. The protocol was immunoSEQ multiplex PCR, while the TCRdb copy is restricted to in-frame clones and leaves out a portion. The top ten clones hold approximately 12% of a sample with 200,000 to 250,000 clones, about 85% of them seen once. Sequenced: peripheral blood. The receptor source for this set is a woman aged 18-29 years who had recovered from COVID-19. Each CDR3 is given with its conserved first and last residue. The order of the fields is D gene, clone size, CDR3 length, V gene, J gene, CDR3 DNA, CDR3 protein. A D gene is named only where the DNA matches it firmly. Not every row has a clone size; where given, it reads once, few, many or a size class.

D: TRBD1
size: -
length: 13
V: TRBV29-1
J: TRBJ1-2
DNA: TGCAGCGTTGAACGACAGGGGTCCTATGGCTACACCTTC
CDR3: CSVERQGSYGYTF

D: TRBD1
size: -
length: 15
V: TRBV5-1
J: TRBJ1-1
DNA: TGCGCCAGCAGCCCACGGGGACAGAAGAACACTGAAGCTTTCTTT
CDR3: CASSPRGQKNTEAFF

D: TRBD2
size: -
length: 17
V: TRBV7-9
J: TRBJ2-1
DNA: TGTGCCAGCAGCTTAGGGGTGGGGCGGGAGATCGGCAATGAGCAGTTCTTC
CDR3: CASSLGVGREIGNEQFF

D: TRBD2
size: few
length: 14
V: TRBV14
J: TRBJ2-1
DNA: TGTGCCAGCCGGGCTAGCGGGAATTACAATGAGCAGTTCTTC
CDR3: CASRASGNYNEQFF

D: -
size: few
length: 15
V: TRBV7-8
J: TRBJ1-5
DNA: TGTGCCAGCAGCTTAGACGGTCTGAGCAATCAGCCCCAGCATTTT
CDR3: CASSLDGLSNQPQHF

D: -
size: -
length: 15
V: TRBV29-1
J: TRBJ2-2
DNA: TGCAGCGCCGGAGGGGCAGGGAAAAACACCGGGGAGCTGTTTTTT
CDR3: CSAGGAGKNTGELFF

D: TRBD2
size: -
length: 15
V: TRBV14
J: TRBJ2-1
DNA: TGTGCCAGCAGCCAAACTAGCGGGAGGTTGGATGAGCAGTTCTTC
CDR3: CASSQTSGRLDEQFF

D: TRBD2
size: -
length: 16
V: TRBV3-1/TRBV3-2
J: TRBJ2-5
DNA: TGTGCCAGCAGCCACGGACTAGCGGGAGCGAGTGAGACCCAGTACTTC
CDR3: CASSHGLAGASETQYF

D: TRBD2
size: few
length: 15
V: TRBV4-1
J: TRBJ2-7
DNA: TGCGCCAGCAGCCAGACTAGCGGGAGCTCCTACGAGCAGTACTTC
CDR3: CASSQTSGSSYEQYF

D: -
size: once
length: 15
V: TRBV5-4
J: TRBJ2-7
DNA: TGTGCCAGCTCGCGTAGGGGTAGTCTCCATTTCGAGCAGTACTTC
CDR3: CASSRRGSLHFEQYF

D: -
size: -
length: 14
V: TRBV7-9
J: TRBJ2-2
DNA: TGTGCCAGCAGCCTCGGACAGAACACCGGGGAGCTGTTTTTT
CDR3: CASSLGQNTGELFF

D: -
size: -
length: 15
V: TRBV9
J: TRBJ2-2
DNA: TGTGCCAGCAGCGTTCGACTAGCGAACACCGGGGAGCTGTTTTTT
CDR3: CASSVRLANTGELFF

D: -
size: once
length: 15
V: TRBV7-8
J: TRBJ1-6
DNA: TGTGCCAGCAGCTTAGCCGGGAAATATAATTCACCCCTCCACTTT
CDR3: CASSLAGKYNSPLHF

D: TRBD2
size: -
length: 17
V: TRBV7-3
J: TRBJ2-3
DNA: TGTGCCAGCAGCTTAATGGCTAGCGGGAGGGTTTCGTATACGCAGTATTTT
CDR3: CASSLMASGRVSYTQYF

D: TRBD1
size: -
length: 13
V: TRBV5-4
J: TRBJ1-1
DNA: TGTGCCAGCAGGGAACAGGGGATCCCTGAAGCTTTCTTT
CDR3: CASREQGIPEAFF

D: -
size: -
length: 15
V: TRBV2
J: TRBJ2-4
DNA: TGTGCCAGCAATCAGGGAAGTGGGGCCAAAAACATTCAGTACTTC
CDR3: CASNQGSGAKNIQYF

D: -
size: -
length: 15
V: TRBV5-5
J: TRBJ2-1
DNA: TGTGCCAGCACAGCTTGGAGGAGCTCCTACAATGAGCAGTTCTTC
CDR3: CASTAWRSSYNEQFF

D: -
size: once
length: 15
V: TRBV6-2/TRBV6-3
J: TRBJ1-1
DNA: TGTGCCAGCAGTTACTCGGGGACAACGAACACTGAAGCTTTCTTT
CDR3: CASSYSGTTNTEAFF

D: -
size: -
length: 15
V: TRBV19
J: TRBJ1-5
DNA: TGTGCCAGTAGTACCCAGGGTGCGGGGAATCAGCCCCAGCATTTT
CDR3: CASSTQGAGNQPQHF

D: -
size: -
length: 13
V: TRBV7-9
J: TRBJ1-2
DNA: TGTGCCAGCAGCGGAGACAGAAACTATGGCTACACCTTC
CDR3: CASSGDRNYGYTF

D: -
size: once
length: 12
V: TRBV11-2
J: TRBJ2-3
DNA: TGTGCCAGCAGCCGACAGTTAGATACGCAGTATTTT
CDR3: CASSRQLDTQYF

D: -
size: -
length: 12
V: TRBV27
J: TRBJ1-2
DNA: TGTGCCAGCAGTTCCAGACAGGAGGGCTACACCTTC
CDR3: CASSSRQEGYTF

D: -
size: -
length: 18
V: TRBV19
J: TRBJ1-6
DNA: TGTGCCAGTAGTAGCTCAGGGCAAGATGGCTCCTATAATTCACCCCTCCACTTT
CDR3: CASSSSGQDGSYNSPLHF

D: -
size: -
length: 14
V: TRBV19
J: TRBJ1-5
DNA: TGTGCCAGTAGTATAGCCAGGGTTGATCAGCCCCAGCATTTT
CDR3: CASSIARVDQPQHF

D: TRBD1
size: -
length: 14
V: TRBV9
J: TRBJ1-3
DNA: TGTGCCAGCAGCGTAGTGGGGACAGCAAACACCATATATTTT
CDR3: CASSVVGTANTIYF

D: -
size: -
length: 14
V: TRBV4-3
J: TRBJ1-4
DNA: TGCGCCAGCAGCCAAGCCGGGCTGGGGGCAAAACTGTTTTTT
CDR3: CASSQAGLGAKLFF

D: -
size: -
length: 16
V: TRBV5-5
J: TRBJ1-2
DNA: TGTGCCAGCAGCTTGGACACCCCGACAGCTAACTATGGCTACACCTTC
CDR3: CASSLDTPTANYGYTF

D: -
size: many
length: 15
V: TRBV19
J: TRBJ2-7
DNA: TGTGCCAGTAGTGCTAGCGGAGGGGGCTCCTACGAGCAGTACTTC
CDR3: CASSASGGGSYEQYF

D: -
size: -
length: 15
V: TRBV10-2
J: TRBJ2-1
DNA: TGCGCCAGCAAAGAGAGGGTTCTCTCCTACAATGAGCAGTTCTTC
CDR3: CASKERVLSYNEQFF

D: -
size: -
length: 13
V: TRBV10-3
J: TRBJ1-2
DNA: TGTGCCATCAAGGCTGGGGCCAACTATGGCTACACCTTC
CDR3: CAIKAGANYGYTF

D: -
size: -
length: 14
V: TRBV11-2
J: TRBJ2-7
DNA: TGTGCCAGCAGCTTCTCGACTGTGGCTCGGGAGCAGTACTTC
CDR3: CASSFSTVAREQYF

D: TRBD1
size: -
length: 15
V: TRBV13
J: TRBJ2-5
DNA: TGTGCCAGCAGCTTACGTCGGACAGGGCGAGAGACCCAGTACTTC
CDR3: CASSLRRTGRETQYF

D: TRBD1
size: -
length: 14
V: TRBV19
J: TRBJ2-2
DNA: TGTGCCAGTAGTTACAGGGGGCGAACCGGGGAGCTGTTTTTT
CDR3: CASSYRGRTGELFF

D: TRBD1
size: -
length: 19
V: TRBV19
J: TRBJ1-1
DNA: TGTGCCAGTAGTACGGGACAGGGGCCGCGTGTAAGTTTGAACACTGAAGCTTTCTTT
CDR3: CASSTGQGPRVSLNTEAFF

D: TRBD1
size: -
length: 16
V: TRBV3-1/TRBV3-2
J: TRBJ1-4
DNA: TGTGCCAGCAGCCAGGAGACAGGGGGCTTAGGTGAAAAACTGTTTTTT
CDR3: CASSQETGGLGEKLFF

D: -
size: -
length: 13
V: TRBV19
J: TRBJ2-5
DNA: TGTGCCGTATCGCGACAGATCCAAGAGACCCAGTACTTC
CDR3: CAVSRQIQETQYF

D: TRBD1
size: once
length: 15
V: TRBV7-6
J: TRBJ2-7
DNA: TGTGCCAGCAGCCCCCTGACAGGGGGGGTCTACGAGCAGTACTTC
CDR3: CASSPLTGGVYEQYF

D: -
size: -
length: 12
V: TRBV5-5
J: TRBJ2-7
DNA: TGTGCCAGCAGCTTGGCTGCGTACGAGCAGTACTTC
CDR3: CASSLAAYEQYF

D: TRBD2
size: -
length: 14
V: TRBV6-5
J: TRBJ2-5
DNA: TGTGCCAGCAGCCCGGCTAGCGGGAGTGAGACCCAGTACTTC
CDR3: CASSPASGSETQYF

D: TRBD1
size: -
length: 15
V: TRBV14
J: TRBJ1-1
DNA: TGTGCCAGCAGCCCACGACAGGGGAGGAGCACTGAAGCTTTCTTT
CDR3: CASSPRQGRSTEAFF

D: TRBD1
size: -
length: 14
V: TRBV7-2
J: TRBJ1-4
DNA: TGTGCCAGCAGCCGGGACAGGGCGTATGAAAAACTGTTTTTT
CDR3: CASSRDRAYEKLFF

D: TRBD1
size: -
length: 15
V: TRBV7-7
J: TRBJ2-3
DNA: TGTGCCAGCAGCTCGGGACAGGGGAGAACAGATACGCAGTATTTT
CDR3: CASSSGQGRTDTQYF

D: TRBD1
size: -
length: 14
V: TRBV11-2
J: TRBJ1-4
DNA: TGTGCCAGCGCCGTGGGACAGGGTCGCGAAAAACTGTTTTTT
CDR3: CASAVGQGREKLFF

D: -
size: -
length: 14
V: TRBV9
J: TRBJ1-1
DNA: TGTGCCAGCAGCGTAGGGTCGTTACCAGGTCCGGCTTTCTTT
CDR3: CASSVGSLPGPAFF

D: TRBD2
size: few
length: 15
V: TRBV2
J: TRBJ2-1
DNA: TGTGCCAGCAGTGATGGACTAGCGGCCTTTGGGGAGCAGTTCTTC
CDR3: CASSDGLAAFGEQFF

D: -
size: -
length: 15
V: TRBV20-1
J: TRBJ1-6
DNA: TGCAGTGCTAGTTATTTGGACAGCTATAATTCACCCCTCCACTTT
CDR3: CSASYLDSYNSPLHF

D: -
size: -
length: 13
V: TRBV18
J: TRBJ1-6
DNA: TGTGCCAGCTCAGAACTCGATAATTCACCCCTCCACTTT
CDR3: CASSELDNSPLHF

D: -
size: few
length: 15
V: TRBV11-2
J: TRBJ2-7
DNA: TGTGCCAGCAGCTTAGCCCCAGGAACTTCCTACGAGCAGTACTTC
CDR3: CASSLAPGTSYEQYF

D: TRBD1
size: -
length: 16
V: TRBV15
J: TRBJ2-7
DNA: TGTGCCACCAGCTCAAGACCCCAAGCAGGGGGCTACGAGCAGTACTTC
CDR3: CATSSRPQAGGYEQYF

D: -
size: once
length: 14
V: TRBV3-1/TRBV3-2
J: TRBJ2-1
DNA: TGTGCCAGCAGCCCCGACGGAGGGTCCTTTGAGCAGTTCTTC
CDR3: CASSPDGGSFEQFF

D: TRBD1
size: -
length: 14
V: TRBV11-1
J: TRBJ2-7
DNA: TGTGCCAGCAGCTCCGGGACAGGGGGCTACGAGCAGTACTTC
CDR3: CASSSGTGGYEQYF

D: -
size: -
length: 15
V: TRBV13
J: TRBJ1-3
DNA: TGTGCCAGCAGCCACGGGTCGAGCTCTGGAAACACCATATATTTT
CDR3: CASSHGSSSGNTIYF

D: TRBD1
size: -
length: 14
V: TRBV25-1
J: TRBJ2-7
DNA: TGTGCCAGCAATACCGGGACAGCCGAAGCCGAGCAGTACTTC
CDR3: CASNTGTAEAEQYF

D: -
size: -
length: 14
V: TRBV11-1
J: TRBJ2-7
DNA: TGTGCCAGCAGCTACGGGACAAGGGGCTACGAGCAGTACTTC
CDR3: CASSYGTRGYEQYF

D: -
size: -
length: 14
V: TRBV6-5
J: TRBJ2-1
DNA: TGTGCCAGCAGTTATTCCGACAGTTACAATGAGCAGTTCTTC
CDR3: CASSYSDSYNEQFF